The 25 T cell receptor beta chains below come from one sample, sequenced in a study of regulatory T cells in long-lasting Graves disease. The time point is: newly diagnosed GD, antithyroid drugs for less than 3 months. The authors made the TCR library using RNA they extracted from PBMCs. Arm-PCR of CDR3 regions and iRepertoire HTBI primers were the basis on which TCR beta libraries were built. Via MiXCR, TCRdb re-called the multiplex PCR reads, giving one row per CDR3 protein. This sample has 600,000 to 650,000 distinct CDR3 sequences; 15% to 20% occur once, and the top ten carry approximately 18%. The data also belong to a second study, concerning T cells in Graves' hyperthyroidism and ophthalmopathy.

This material consisted of peripheral blood mononuclear cells (PBMCs), taken at new diagnosis, from a patient treated with antithyroid drugs. Receptors were obtained from a woman aged 25 to 45 with Graves disease.

There are many counts of this clonotype. This chain links TRBV12-3 or TRBV12-4 with TRBJ2-5; 8 nucleotides match TRBD2. V lost 0 bases to trimming and J lost 5 bases; unmatched junction nucleotides: 5. This CDR3 comprises 15 residues. CDR3 DNA: TGTGCCAGCAGTTTAGCGAGCGGGAGTGGGGAGACCCAGTACTTC. It yields the protein CASSLASGSGETQYF.

The sample holds a few counts of this clonotype. The chain joins TRBV6-2 or TRBV6-3 to TRBJ2-1; maybe TRBD2 (5 bases). V lost 5 bases to trimming and J lost 8 bases, with 16 bases between them. The V gene's germline CDR1 is MNHEY and CDR2 SVGEGT. The CDR3 spans 14 residues. CDR3 loop: CASSGLERLHEQFF. The CDR3 coding sequence is TGTGCCAGCAGTGGCCTTGAGCGGTTGCATGAGCAGTTCTTC.

The chain has TRBV7-9 and TRBJ1-5; 7 positions match TRBD1. The CDR3 spans 19 residues. Germline values: CDR1 SEHNR, CDR2 FQNEAQ (reference sequence). Germline trimming cut 1 base from V and 2 bases from J; bases unmatched to any gene: 14. CDR3 sequence (DNA): TGTGCCAGCAGCTTAGGAGCCAAAACAGGGGACCGAGGCAATCAGCCCCAGCATTTT. Protein: CASSLGAKTGDRGNQPQHF.

This clonotype was seen a handful of times. V usage is TRBV20-1 and J usage is TRBJ2-5; D is perhaps TRBD1 (6 bases). Trimming took off 0 bases at V and 2 bases at J, with 13 bases between the two ends. This CDR3 region has 15 residues. Germline V gene sequence: CDR1 DFQATT, CDR2 SNEGSKA (reference sequence). CDR3 bases: TGCAGTGCTAGAGATAGCCTTGGACAGCAAGAGACCCAGTACTTC. This sequence encodes CSARDSLGQQETQYF.

This clonotype was counted ten times or more. The chain uses TRBV5-1 and TRBJ2-7; TRBD1 agrees at 8 bases. This CDR3 has 13 amino acids. Germline V gene sequence: CDR1 SGHRS, CDR2 YFSETQ. The V segment lost 4 bases and the J segment 6 bases; nucleotides outside the gene matches: 6. CDR3 amino acids: CASSPPDRAEQYF. The CDR3 nucleotides are TGCGCCAGCAGCCCCCCGGACAGGGCCGAGCAGTACTTC.

The chain is built from TRBV2 and TRBJ2-5, with D perhaps matching TRBD1 (7 bases). The CDR3 length is 14 residues. With 6 bases removed from V and 4 bases from J, the gap between germline ends came to 15 bases. In germline, CDR1 is SNHLY, CDR2 FYNNEI. CDR3 nucleotides: TGTGCCAGCAGGGACCCTCAGGGGGGAGAGACCCAGTACTTC. Protein sequence: CASRDPQGGETQYF.

Many counts were recorded for this clonotype. The chain employs TRBV3-1 and TRBJ1-1, with TRBD1 identical over 7 bases. J lost 11 bases, V lost 2 bases, and 11 bases had no gene match. In germline, CDR1 is LGHDT, CDR2 YNNKEL (reference sequence). The CDR3 is 14 amino acids. The CDR3 nucleotides read TGTGCCAGCAGCCAACCCGACAGGGTAGGGTGGGCTTTCTTT. Its protein is CASSQPDRVGWAFF.

This clonotype was detected ten times or more. CDR3 nucleotide sequence: TGTGCCAGCAGTTTCCTCGGAGCGGGAGGGGCAGATACGCAGTATTTT. Protein product: CASSFLGAGGADTQYF. The chain recombines TRBV2 with TRBJ2-3; 10 nucleotides agree with TRBD2. Germline CDR1 reads SNHLY; CDR2 reads FYNNEI. V was pared by 5 bases and J by 4 bases, with 9 bases of the junction left unmatched. This CDR3 region has 16 residues.

This clonotype occurred a few times. The genes are TRBV3-1 and TRBJ2-2; 7 bases agree with TRBD1. V lost 6 bases, J lost 2 bases, and 6 bases stayed unmatched. This CDR3 has 15 amino acids. Germline V CDR1 and CDR2: LGHDT, YNNKEL (reference sequence). CDR3 DNA: TGTGCCAGCAGTCGACAGGGAATTAACACCGGGGAGCTGTTTTTT. Translation: CASSRQGINTGELFF.

CDR3 bases: TGTGCCAGCAGCTATAGCGGGGGGGCCGGAGATACGCAGTATTTT. It codes for CASSYSGGAGDTQYF. The J gene is TRBJ2-3, the V gene TRBV7-8, with TRBD2 matching 11 bases. Trimming at V came to 4 bases and at J to 5 bases, leaving 5 bases not matched to a gene. CDR1 SGHVS and CDR2 FQNEAQ come from the germline V gene. The CDR3 has 15 amino acids.

The sample holds many counts of this clonotype. V gene TRBV12-3 or TRBV12-4 combines with J gene TRBJ2-6, with unresolved D. V dropped 8 bases and J dropped 1 base, with 6 bases sitting between them. The CDR3 contains 13 residues. The CDR3 loop reads CASGTSGANVLTF. Here the CDR3 DNA reads TGTGCCAGCGGCACTTCTGGGGCCAACGTCCTGACTTTC.

This clonotype was found once. The chain links TRBV24-1 to TRBJ2-1; no clear D gene. The ends were cut back, 9 bases at V and 4 bases at J, with 12 bases in the middle. Germline V gene sequence: CDR1 KGHDR, CDR2 SFDVKD. This CDR3 is built from 13 residues. CDR3 residues: CATEGGHYNEQFF. The DNA for the CDR3 is TGTGCCACCGAAGGCGGCCATTACAATGAGCAGTTCTTC.

This clonotype was picked up a small number of times. An end of the junction does not agree with germline; a read error may underlie this. The chain carries TRBV2 and TRBJ2-7, with D possibly being TRBD2 (5 bases). CDR1 and CDR2 (germline): SNHLY, FYNNEI. The CDR3 has 11 amino acids. CDR3 amino acids: CASSGLYGQYF. CDR3 DNA: TGTGCCAGCAGCGGACTGTACGGGCAGTACTTC.

Ten or more counts support this clonotype. The CDR3 DNA sequence: TGTGCCACCAGCAGAGCGGGACTAGGCGGTTGGGATTCACCCCTCCACTTT. It translates to CATSRAGLGGWDSPLHF. The V gene is TRBV15, the J gene TRBJ1-6, with a weak D call TRBD1 (5 bases). Trimming shortened V by 1 base and J by 8 bases, and 18 bases separated the two germline ends. This CDR3 comprises 17 residues. Germline V gene data show CDR1 as LNHNV and CDR2 as YYDKDF (reference sequence).

The chain has TRBV11-1 and TRBJ1-4; D call uncertain. Germline assignment: CDR1 SGHAT and CDR2 FQDESV (reference sequence). Trimming took off 1 base at V and 8 bases at J, with 14 bases between the two ends. The CDR3 consists of 15 residues. The CDR3 sequence: CASSLEVSREEKLFF. The CDR3 nucleotides are TGTGCCAGCAGCTTAGAGGTGTCAAGGGAGGAAAAACTGTTTTTT.

This clonotype was observed many times. The V and J genes are TRBV11-2 and TRBJ2-1; no definite D call. Per germline, CDR1 SGHAT and CDR2 FQNNGV. V shed 3 bases and J shed 13 bases, with 13 bases lying between them. The CDR3 is 12 residues long. The CDR3 bases are TGTGCCAGCAGCTTCCTACTTATGTCTCAGTTCTTC. This sequence encodes CASSFLLMSQFF. The full variable domain, in which reference TRBV11-2 and TRBJ2-1 provide the parts outside the CDR3, is EAGVAQSPRYKIIEKRQSVAFWCNPISGHATLYWYQQILGQGPKLLIQFQNNGVVDDSQLPKDRFSAERLKGVDSTLKIQPAKLEDSAVYLCASSFLLMSQFFGPGTRLTVL.

There are a few counts of this clonotype. The chain is built from TRBV2 and TRBJ1-4; D remains ambiguous. V gave up 8 bases and J gave up 3 bases, with 19 bases separating them. The CDR3 spans 16 residues. The V gene's germline CDR1 is SNHLY and CDR2 FYNNEI. The CDR3 region has the DNA TGTGCCAGCCTCAAACTTTCCGTAGGAGCTAATGAAAAACTGTTTTTT. It specifies CASLKLSVGANEKLFF.

This clonotype turned up a few times. J is TRBJ2-5 and V is TRBV9; 11 nucleotides align to TRBD2. Germline CDR1 reads SGDLS; CDR2 reads YYNGEE. The CDR3 runs to 17 residues. V shed 1 base, J shed 4 bases, and the junction held 9 bases outside the gene matches. CDR3 protein: CASSVYPGTSGRETQYF. The CDR3 DNA is TGTGCCAGCAGCGTATATCCCGGGACTAGCGGAAGAGAGACCCAGTACTTC.

The chain employs TRBV28 and TRBJ2-5; D may be TRBD1 (6 bases). With the DNA end fitting TRBJ2-7 better, the J assignment may be wrong. This CDR3 spans 15 amino acids. Germline assignment: CDR1 MDHEN and CDR2 SYDVKM. The CDR3 sequence is CASSFPGTPSYEQYF. The CDR3 nucleotides read TGTGCCAGCAGTTTCCCAGGGACACCCTCCTACGAGCAGTACTTC.

This clonotype was detected only a few times. The chain uses TRBV6-2 or TRBV6-3 and TRBJ2-4; possibly TRBD1 or TRBD2 for D (5 bases each). Germline-derived CDR1 and CDR2 are MNHEY and SVGEGT. V was clipped by 0 bases and J by 0 bases, with 27 bases between them. This CDR3 contains 22 residues. The CDR3 loop reads CASSYSGRSGEKKTVAKNIQYF. CDR3 nucleotide sequence: TGTGCCAGCAGTTACTCGGGGCGGAGCGGCGAGAAAAAAACGGTAGCCAAAAACATTCAGTACTTC.

This clonotype appeared many times. V is TRBV13 and J is TRBJ2-7, with 8 bases matching TRBD1. Germline values: CDR1 PRHDT, CDR2 FYEKMQ (reference sequence). V lost 5 bases, J lost 5 bases, and 5 bases stayed unmatched. This CDR3 has 13 amino acids. This CDR3 is CASSRTGLNEQYF. The CDR3 DNA is TGTGCCAGCAGCCGGACAGGGCTAAACGAGCAGTACTTC.

V is TRBV7-9 and J is TRBJ2-5; possibly TRBD1 for D (6 bases). The CDR3 spans 16 residues. Trimming removed 7 bases at V and 0 bases at J, with 18 bases between. Germline V gene data show CDR1 as SEHNR and CDR2 as FQNEAQ (reference sequence). The chain's CDR3 is CASTVYQQGHQETQYF. The CDR3 nucleotides read TGTGCCAGCACGGTATATCAACAGGGCCACCAAGAGACCCAGTACTTC.

A few counts support this clonotype. This chain joins TRBV10-3 and TRBJ2-6; 8 bases align to TRBD1. In germline, CDR1 is ENHRY, CDR2 SYGVKD. The CDR3 is 18 residues long. The V and J ends lost 11 bases and 0 bases, in that order; junction bases with no gene match: 15. CDR3 sequence (DNA): TGTGCCGTTCAGCCTCGCCAGGGGGCAAACTCTGGGGCCAACGTCCTGACTTTC. It specifies CAVQPRQGANSGANVLTF.

This clonotype was seen ten or more times. V and J are TRBV6-2 or TRBV6-3 and TRBJ2-7; TRBD1 or TRBD2 may be the D gene (5 bases each). V lost 5 bases, J lost 2 bases, and 16 bases lay in between. The CDR3 runs to 15 residues. Per germline, CDR1 MNHEY and CDR2 SVGEGT. CDR3 sequence reads: CASSEVWDAAYEQYF. As DNA, the CDR3 is TGTGCCAGCAGTGAAGTTTGGGACGCGGCCTACGAGCAGTACTTC.

This clonotype was seen at least ten times. The chain combines TRBV2 with TRBJ2-4; TRBD2 aligns across 11 bases. Germline V gene lookup returns CDR1 SNHLY and CDR2 FYNNEI. The CDR3 totals 16 residues. V lost 10 bases to trimming and J lost 0 bases; unmatched junction nucleotides: 8. CDR3: CATRIGLAGAKNIQYF. In nucleotides, the CDR3 is TGTGCCACGAGGATCGGACTAGCGGGAGCCAAAAACATTCAGTACTTC.